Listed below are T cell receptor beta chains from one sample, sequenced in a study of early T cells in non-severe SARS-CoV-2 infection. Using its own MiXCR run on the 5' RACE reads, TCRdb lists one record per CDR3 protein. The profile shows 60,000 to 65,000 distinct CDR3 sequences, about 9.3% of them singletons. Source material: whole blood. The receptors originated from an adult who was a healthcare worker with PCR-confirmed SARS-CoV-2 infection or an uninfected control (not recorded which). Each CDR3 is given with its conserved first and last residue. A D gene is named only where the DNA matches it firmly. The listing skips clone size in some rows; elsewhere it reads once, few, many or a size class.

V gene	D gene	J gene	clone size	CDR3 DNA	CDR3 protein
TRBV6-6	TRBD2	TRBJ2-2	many	TGTGCCAGCTACTGGATGGGCGGGGGGCCTACCACCGGGGAGCTGTTTTTT	CASYWMGGGPTTGELFF
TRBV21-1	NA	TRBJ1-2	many	TGTGCCAGCAGCATTCAGGAGGATGGCTACACCTTC	CASSIQEDGYTF
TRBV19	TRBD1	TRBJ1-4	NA	TGTGCCAGTAGTAGAGGGACAGCGGAAAAACTGTTTTTT	CASSRGTAEKLFF
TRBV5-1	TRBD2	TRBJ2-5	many	TGCGCCAGCACCCTTCAAGCGGGGGGCCTCCAAGAGACCCAGTACTTC	CASTLQAGGLQETQYF
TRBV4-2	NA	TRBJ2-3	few	TGTGCCAGCAGCCCAAGGACCACCCTAGATACGCAGTATTTT	CASSPRTTLDTQYF
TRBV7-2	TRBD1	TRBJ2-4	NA	TGTGCCAGCAGCTTATGGGACAGGGACGAAAACATTCAGTACTTC	CASSLWDRDENIQYF
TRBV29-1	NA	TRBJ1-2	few	TGCAGCGTTGAGGTCAGATTAAACTATGGCTACACCTTC	CSVEVRLNYGYTF
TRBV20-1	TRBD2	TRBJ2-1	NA	TGCAGTGCACTCAGCGGGGGAGCATACAATGAGCAGTTCTTC	CSALSGGAYNEQFF
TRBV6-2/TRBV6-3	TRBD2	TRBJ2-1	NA	TGTGCCAGCAGTTACTCAAACCTAGCGGGGGGTAATGAGCAGTTCTTC	CASSYSNLAGGNEQFF
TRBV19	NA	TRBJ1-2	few	TGTGCCAGTAGTCAGGGGCCCCTCGGCTACACCTTC	CASSQGPLGYTF
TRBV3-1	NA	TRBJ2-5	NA	TGTGCCAGCAGACCCGACACGACCCAAGAGACCCAGTACTTC	CASRPDTTQETQYF
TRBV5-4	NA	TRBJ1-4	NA	TGTGCCAGCAGCGTGGACAGATTCAATGAAAAACTGTTTTTT	CASSVDRFNEKLFF